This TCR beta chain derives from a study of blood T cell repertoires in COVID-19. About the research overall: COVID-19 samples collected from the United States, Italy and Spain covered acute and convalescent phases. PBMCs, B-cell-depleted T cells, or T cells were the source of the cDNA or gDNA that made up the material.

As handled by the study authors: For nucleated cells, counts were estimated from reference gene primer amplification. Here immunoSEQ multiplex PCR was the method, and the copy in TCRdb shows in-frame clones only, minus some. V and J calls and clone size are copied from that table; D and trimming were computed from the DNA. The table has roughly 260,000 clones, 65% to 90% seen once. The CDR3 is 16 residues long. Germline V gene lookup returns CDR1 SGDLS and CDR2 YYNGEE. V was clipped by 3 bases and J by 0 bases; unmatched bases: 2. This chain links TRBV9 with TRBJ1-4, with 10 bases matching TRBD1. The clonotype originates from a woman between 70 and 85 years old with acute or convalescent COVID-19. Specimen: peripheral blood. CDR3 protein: CASSADRGATNEKLFF. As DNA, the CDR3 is TGTGCCAGCAGCGCGGACAGGGGGGCAACTAATGAAAAACTGTTTTTT.